This T cell receptor (beta chain) was identified during a study of T cell repertoires in cytomegalovirus infection. This CDR3 contains 17 residues. V was shortened by 9 bases and J by 1 base, with 19 bases between the two germline ends. Germline V gene data show CDR1 as SNHLY and CDR2 as FYNNEI. TCRdb processed the reads anew with MiXCR; each CDR3 protein has one entry. The sample has fewer than 200,000 distinct CDR3 sequences, about a fifth seen once. As for this clonotype: Its antigen is unidentified.

Whole-study findings and limits: HLA-C-restricted CMV clonotypes gave the most frequent clonotype in two of eight donors.

The gene calls are TRBV2 and TRBJ2-6; D may correspond to TRBD1 or TRBD2 (5 bases each). The origin of this receptor is a human donor in good health (CMV status not recorded). Some clones in this sample may be carry-over from other donors' samples. The specimen comprised CD8+ T cells from cultured PBMCs, sampled from culture after CMV antigen stimulation. The CDR3 region is CARLGAGEESGANVLTF. The CDR3 DNA sequence: TGTGCCAGACTCGGGGCCGGCGAAGAGTCTGGGGCCAACGTCCTGACTTTC.